A single sample is the source of the 6 T cell receptor beta chains below, sequenced in a study of shared clonotypes between healthy human individuals. Libraries were prepared by immunoSEQ multiplex PCR; TCRdb keeps only in-frame clonotypes and omits some of them. The sample lists 2,500,000 or so clones, over 85% seen once, with roughly 0.13% in the top ten. The sequencing sample was made of naive CD4+ T cells sorted from blood. Regarding subset: CD45RA+ positively selected. The source of these receptors is a man aged 18 to 35 in good health.

The rearrangement uses TRBV5-1 and TRBJ1-4; no definite D call. This CDR3 has 13 residues. V dropped 2 bases and J dropped 0 bases, with 2 bases sitting between them. The germline CDR1 and CDR2 sequences are SGHRS and YFSETQ. The DNA for the CDR3 is TGCGCCAGCAGCTTTGCAACTAATGAAAAACTGTTTTTT. Protein: CASSFATNEKLFF.

The chain is built from TRBV6-5 and TRBJ2-1; a weak D match, TRBD2 (6 bases). Germline loops: CDR1 MNHEY, CDR2 SVGAGI. Trimming removed 0 bases from V and 6 bases from J, with 15 bases in between. The CDR3 totals 16 residues. Written as DNA, the CDR3 is TGTGCCAGCAGTTACTCCGGGCAGGGAGGCCCCAATGAGCAGTTCTTC. It translates to CASSYSGQGGPNEQFF.

The CDR3 nucleotides are TGTGCCAGCTCCCAAGGAGGGTACACTGAAGCTTTCTTT. It translates to CASSQGGYTEAFF. The chain combines TRBV18 with TRBJ1-1; D is undetermined. The germline V gene encodes CDR1 KGHSH and CDR2 LQKENI. The germline V and J ends were trimmed by 6 bases and 3 bases, with 11 bases remaining between them. The CDR3 has 13 residues.

In regard to this clone: The same CDR3 arises from other DNA sequences in this sample as well. V gene TRBV9 combines with J gene TRBJ2-1; 8 nucleotides line up with TRBD2. Germline lookup yields CDR1 SGDLS and CDR2 YYNGEE. This CDR3 is built from 15 residues. Trimming at V came to 0 bases and at J to 2 bases, leaving 1 base not matched to a gene. This CDR3 is CASSVAGGPYNEQFF. CDR3 DNA sequence: TGTGCCAGCAGCGTAGCGGGGGGGCCCTACAATGAGCAGTTCTTC.

This rearrangement joins TRBV6-5 to TRBJ2-5; 11 nucleotides match TRBD2. The J call may be mistaken, given a closer DNA end match to TRBJ2-7. This CDR3 is built from 15 residues. Germline V CDR1 and CDR2: MNHEY, SVGAGI. The CDR3 DNA reads as TGTGCCAGCAGTTACCGAACTAGCGGGGGCTACGAGCAGTACTTC. Translating it yields CASSYRTSGGYEQYF.

The V gene is TRBV5-1, the J gene TRBJ2-4; a weak D match, TRBD2 (6 bases). The germline gives CDR1 SGHRS, CDR2 YFSETQ. The V gene lost 1 base and the J gene lost 5 bases, with 13 bases spanning the gap. The CDR3 extends over 15 amino acids. The CDR3 here is CASSLFSGNENIQYF. The CDR3, as DNA: TGCGCCAGCAGCTTGTTTAGCGGCAACGAAAACATTCAGTACTTC.